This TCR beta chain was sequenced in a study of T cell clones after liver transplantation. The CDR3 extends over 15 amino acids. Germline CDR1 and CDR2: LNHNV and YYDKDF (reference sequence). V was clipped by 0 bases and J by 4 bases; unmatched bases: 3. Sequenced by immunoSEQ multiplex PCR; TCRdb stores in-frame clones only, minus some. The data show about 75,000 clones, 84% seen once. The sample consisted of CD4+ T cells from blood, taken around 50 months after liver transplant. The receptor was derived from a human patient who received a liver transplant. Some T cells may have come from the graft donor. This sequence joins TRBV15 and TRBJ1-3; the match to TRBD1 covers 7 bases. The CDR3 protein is CATSREQGLGNTIYF. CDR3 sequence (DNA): TGTGCCACCAGCAGAGAACAGGGGCTGGGAAACACCATATATTTT. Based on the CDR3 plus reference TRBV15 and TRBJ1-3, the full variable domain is DAMVIQNPRYQVTQFGKPVTLSCSQTLNHNVMYWYQQKSSQAPKLLFHYYDKDFNNEADTPDNFQSRRPNTSFCFLDIRSPGLGDTAMYLCATSREQGLGNTIYFGEGSWLTVV.